These 9 T cell receptor beta chains came from one sample sequenced in a study of radiotherapy plus CTLA-4 blockade in lung cancer. TCRdb's table, derived via immunoSEQ multiplex PCR, lists solely in-frame clones and lacks some. The sample shows 80,000 or so clones, 84% of them seen only once. Here the sequenced sample was peripheral blood, taken from a patient treated with radiotherapy plus ipilimumab. The receptors were sampled from a human donor with non-small cell lung cancer who had stable disease on radiotherapy plus ipilimumab.

The chain is built from TRBV9 and TRBJ2-5, with D possibly matching TRBD1 (5 bases). V was trimmed by 0 bases and J by 2 bases, leaving 11 bases between them. Germline V gene lookup returns CDR1 SGDLS and CDR2 YYNGEE. The CDR3 totals 15 residues. DNA for the CDR3: TGTGCCAGCAGCGTAGGGGGCGGAGTTCAAGAGACCCAGTACTTC. This codes for CASSVGGGVQETQYF.

The gene calls are TRBV7-9 and TRBJ2-7; 9 nucleotides match TRBD1. Trimming removed 3 bases from V and 2 bases from J; junction bases left unmatched: 5. Germline CDR1 reads SEHNR; CDR2 reads FQNEAQ (reference sequence). This CDR3 is built from 15 residues. CDR3 protein: CASSLTGTGTYEQYF. As DNA, the CDR3 is TGTGCCAGCAGCTTGACCGGGACAGGGACCTACGAGCAGTACTTC.

This sequence joins TRBV27 and TRBJ2-1, with TRBD1 matching 8 bases. The CDR3 is 13 residues long. J was trimmed by 15 bases and V by 7 bases; bases with no gene match: 14. Germline V gene lookup returns CDR1 MNHEY and CDR2 SMNVEV (reference sequence). The CDR3 is CASKLQGVQGRFF. CDR3 nucleotides: TGTGCCAGCAAACTACAGGGGGTCCAAGGACGGTTCTTC.

The chain is built from TRBV6-1 and TRBJ1-2; D ambiguous. The CDR3 is 12 residues long. Germline V lookup: CDR1 MNHNS, CDR2 SASEGT. V was cut by 8 bases and J by 4 bases, with 11 bases left in between. The DNA for the CDR3 is TGTGCCAGCCCTACACCAACCTATGGCTACACCTTC. It encodes CASPTPTYGYTF.

This clone is a singleton in its sample. V usage is TRBV6-5 and J usage is TRBJ2-7, with D possibly being TRBD2 (6 bases). Trimming removed 2 bases at V and 4 bases at J, with 9 bases between. The CDR3 sequence is 13 residues long. Germline V gives CDR1 MNHEY, CDR2 SVGAGI. CDR3 residues: CASSYRRGYEQYF. The CDR3 region has the DNA TGTGCCAGCAGTTACCGCCGGGGGTACGAGCAGTACTTC.

The chain carries TRBV6-1 and TRBJ2-1; 8 bases map to TRBD2. The CDR3 runs 14 residues. J lost 3 bases, V lost 5 bases, and 3 bases had no gene match. CDR1 and CDR2 (germline): MNHNS, SASEGT. This CDR3 reads CASSSSGSYNEQFF. DNA of the CDR3: TGTGCCAGCAGTAGCAGCGGGAGCTACAATGAGCAGTTCTTC.

The V gene is TRBV10-2, the J gene TRBJ1-2; 10 bases line up with TRBD1. The CDR3 is 13 residues long. The germline gives CDR1 WSHSY, CDR2 SAAADI. V gave up 8 bases and J gave up 7 bases; unmatched junction bases: 7. In nucleotides, the CDR3 is TGCGCCAGCGGGGGGACAGGGGTAGGTGGCTACACCTTC. Translating it yields CASGGTGVGGYTF.

The chain links TRBV4-1 to TRBJ2-5; D remains ambiguous. Germline V gives CDR1 MGHRA, CDR2 YSYEKL. Deletions cut 0 bases from V and 5 bases from J, with 16 bases between. CDR3 length equals 16 residues. CDR3 coding DNA: TGCGCCAGCAGCCAAGATGCCAGACCCGGCATGGAGACCCAGTACTTC. Amino acid sequence: CASSQDARPGMETQYF.

This chain connects TRBV27 to TRBJ2-1, with 7 bases identical to TRBD2. From germline, CDR1 is MNHEY and CDR2 SMNVEV (reference sequence). The CDR3 totals 17 residues. V trimming: 4 bases; J trimming: 4 bases; junction bases outside the gene matches: 13. The CDR3 DNA reads TGTGCCAGCAGTTCCCTGGACCCGGGGGGATTTTACAATGAGCAGTTCTTC. It encodes CASSSLDPGGFYNEQFF.